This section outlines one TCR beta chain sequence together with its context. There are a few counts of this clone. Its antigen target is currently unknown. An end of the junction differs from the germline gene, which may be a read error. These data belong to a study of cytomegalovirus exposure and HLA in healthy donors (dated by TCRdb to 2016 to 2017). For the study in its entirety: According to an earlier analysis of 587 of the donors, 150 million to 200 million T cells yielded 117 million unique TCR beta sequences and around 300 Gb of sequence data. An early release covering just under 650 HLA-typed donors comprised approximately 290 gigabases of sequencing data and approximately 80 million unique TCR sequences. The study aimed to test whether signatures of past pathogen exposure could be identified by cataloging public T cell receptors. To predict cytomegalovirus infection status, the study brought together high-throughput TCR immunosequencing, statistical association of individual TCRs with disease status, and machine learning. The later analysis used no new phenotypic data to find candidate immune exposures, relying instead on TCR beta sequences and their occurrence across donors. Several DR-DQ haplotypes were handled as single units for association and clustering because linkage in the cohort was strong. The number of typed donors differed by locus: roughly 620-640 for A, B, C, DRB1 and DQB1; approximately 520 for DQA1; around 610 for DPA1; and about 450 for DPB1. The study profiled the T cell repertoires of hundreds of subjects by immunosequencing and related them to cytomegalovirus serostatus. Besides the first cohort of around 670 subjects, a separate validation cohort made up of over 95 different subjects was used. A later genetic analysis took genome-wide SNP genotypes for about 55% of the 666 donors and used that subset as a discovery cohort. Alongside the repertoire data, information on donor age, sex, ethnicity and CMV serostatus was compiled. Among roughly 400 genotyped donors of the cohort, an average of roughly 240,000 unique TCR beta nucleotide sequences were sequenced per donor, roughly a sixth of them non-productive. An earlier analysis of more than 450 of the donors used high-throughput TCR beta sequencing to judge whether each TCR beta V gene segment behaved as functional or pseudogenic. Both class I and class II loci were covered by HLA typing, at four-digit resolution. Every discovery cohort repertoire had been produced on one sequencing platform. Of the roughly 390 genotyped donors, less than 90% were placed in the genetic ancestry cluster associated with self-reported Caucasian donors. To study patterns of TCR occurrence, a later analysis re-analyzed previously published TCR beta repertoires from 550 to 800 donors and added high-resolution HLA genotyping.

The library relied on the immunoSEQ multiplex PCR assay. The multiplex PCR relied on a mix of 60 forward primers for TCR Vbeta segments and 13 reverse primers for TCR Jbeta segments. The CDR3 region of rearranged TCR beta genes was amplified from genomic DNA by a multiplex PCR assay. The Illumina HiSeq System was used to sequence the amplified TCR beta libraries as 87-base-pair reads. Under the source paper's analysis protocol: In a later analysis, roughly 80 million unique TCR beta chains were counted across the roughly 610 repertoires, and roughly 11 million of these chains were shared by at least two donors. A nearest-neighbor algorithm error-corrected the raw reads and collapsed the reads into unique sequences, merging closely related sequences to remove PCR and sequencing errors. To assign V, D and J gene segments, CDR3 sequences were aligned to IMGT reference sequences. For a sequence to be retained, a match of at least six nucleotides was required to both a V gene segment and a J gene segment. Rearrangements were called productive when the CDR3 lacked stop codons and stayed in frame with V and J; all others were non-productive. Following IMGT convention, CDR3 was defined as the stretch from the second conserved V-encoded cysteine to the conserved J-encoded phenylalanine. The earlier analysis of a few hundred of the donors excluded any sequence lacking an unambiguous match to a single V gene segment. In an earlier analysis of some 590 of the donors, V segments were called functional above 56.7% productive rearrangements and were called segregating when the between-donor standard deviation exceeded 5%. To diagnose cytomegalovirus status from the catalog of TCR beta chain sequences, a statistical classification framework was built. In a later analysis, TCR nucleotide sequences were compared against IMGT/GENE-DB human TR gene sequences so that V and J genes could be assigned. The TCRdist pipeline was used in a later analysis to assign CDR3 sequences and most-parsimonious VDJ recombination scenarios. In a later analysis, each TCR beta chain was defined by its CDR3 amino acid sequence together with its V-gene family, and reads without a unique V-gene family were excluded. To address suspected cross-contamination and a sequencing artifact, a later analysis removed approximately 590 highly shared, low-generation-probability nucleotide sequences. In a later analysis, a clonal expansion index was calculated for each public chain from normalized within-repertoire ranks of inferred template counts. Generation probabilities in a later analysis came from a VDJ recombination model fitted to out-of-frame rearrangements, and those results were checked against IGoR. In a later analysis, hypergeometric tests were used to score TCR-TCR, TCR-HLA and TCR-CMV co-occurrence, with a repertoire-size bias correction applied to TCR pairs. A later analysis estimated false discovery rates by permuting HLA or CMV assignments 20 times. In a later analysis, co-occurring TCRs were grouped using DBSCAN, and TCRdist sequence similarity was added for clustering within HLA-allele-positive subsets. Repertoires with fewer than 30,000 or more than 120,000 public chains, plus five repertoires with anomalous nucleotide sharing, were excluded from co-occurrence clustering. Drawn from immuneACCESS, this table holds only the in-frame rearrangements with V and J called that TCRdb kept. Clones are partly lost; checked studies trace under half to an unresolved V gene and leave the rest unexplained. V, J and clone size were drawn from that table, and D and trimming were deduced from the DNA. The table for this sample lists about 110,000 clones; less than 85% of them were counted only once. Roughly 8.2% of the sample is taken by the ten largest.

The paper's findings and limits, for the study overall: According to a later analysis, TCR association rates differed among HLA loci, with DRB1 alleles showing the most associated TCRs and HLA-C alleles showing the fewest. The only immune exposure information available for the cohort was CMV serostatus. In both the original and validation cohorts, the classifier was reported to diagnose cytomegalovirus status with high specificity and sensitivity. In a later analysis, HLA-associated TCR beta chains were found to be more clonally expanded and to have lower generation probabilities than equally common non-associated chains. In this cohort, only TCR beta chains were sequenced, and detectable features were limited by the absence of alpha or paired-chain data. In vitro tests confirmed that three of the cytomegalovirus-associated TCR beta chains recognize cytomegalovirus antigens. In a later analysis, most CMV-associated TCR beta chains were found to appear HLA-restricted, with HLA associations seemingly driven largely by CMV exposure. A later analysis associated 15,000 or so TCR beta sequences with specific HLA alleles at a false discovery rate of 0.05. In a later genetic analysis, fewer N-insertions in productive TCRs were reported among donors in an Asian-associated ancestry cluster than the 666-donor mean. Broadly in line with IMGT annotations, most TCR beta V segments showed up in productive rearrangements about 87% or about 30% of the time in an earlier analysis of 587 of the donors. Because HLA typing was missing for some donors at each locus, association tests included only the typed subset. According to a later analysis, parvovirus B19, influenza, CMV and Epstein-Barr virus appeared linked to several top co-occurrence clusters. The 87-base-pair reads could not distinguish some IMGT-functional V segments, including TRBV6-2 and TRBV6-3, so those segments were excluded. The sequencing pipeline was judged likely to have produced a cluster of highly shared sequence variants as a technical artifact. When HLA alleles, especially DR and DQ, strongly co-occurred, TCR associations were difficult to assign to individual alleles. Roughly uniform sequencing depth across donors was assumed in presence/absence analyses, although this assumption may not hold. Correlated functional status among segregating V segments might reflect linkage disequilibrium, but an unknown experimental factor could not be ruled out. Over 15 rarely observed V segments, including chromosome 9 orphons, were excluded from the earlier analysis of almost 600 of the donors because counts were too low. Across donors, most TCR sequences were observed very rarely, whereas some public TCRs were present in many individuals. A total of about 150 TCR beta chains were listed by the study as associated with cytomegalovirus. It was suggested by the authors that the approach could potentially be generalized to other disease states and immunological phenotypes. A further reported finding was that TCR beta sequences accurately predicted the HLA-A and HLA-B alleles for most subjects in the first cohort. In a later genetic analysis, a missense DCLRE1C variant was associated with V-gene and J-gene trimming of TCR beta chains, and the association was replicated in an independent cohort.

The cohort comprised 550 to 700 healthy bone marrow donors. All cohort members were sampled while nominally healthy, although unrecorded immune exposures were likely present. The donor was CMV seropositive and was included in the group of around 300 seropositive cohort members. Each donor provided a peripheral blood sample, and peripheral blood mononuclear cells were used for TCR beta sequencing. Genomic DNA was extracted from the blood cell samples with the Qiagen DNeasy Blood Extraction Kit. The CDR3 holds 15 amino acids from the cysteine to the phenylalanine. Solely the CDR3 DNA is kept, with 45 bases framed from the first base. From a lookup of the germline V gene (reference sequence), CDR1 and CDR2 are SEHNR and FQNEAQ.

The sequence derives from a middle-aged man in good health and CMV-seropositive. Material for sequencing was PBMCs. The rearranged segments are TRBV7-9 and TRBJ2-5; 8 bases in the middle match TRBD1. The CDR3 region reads CASSVAGGGGETQYF. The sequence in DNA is TGTGCCAGCAGCGTAGCAGGGGGCGGTGGGGAGACCCAGTACTTC.